The 30 T cell receptor beta chains below all came from one sample that was sequenced in a study of T-cell reconstitution after alpha-beta-depleted transplantation in children. Unique molecular identifiers featured in how the TCRbeta library was prepared. MiXCR was run by TCRdb on the PCR reads, yielding one entry per CDR3 protein. This sample has 450,000 to 700,000 distinct CDR3 sequences; about a quarter occur once, and the top ten carry around 36%. The sequencing used PBMCs, collected before TCRalphabeta/CD19-depleted stem cell transplant. The source is a boy under two years old with Wiskott-Aldrich syndrome, due to receive a stem cell transplant.

The V gene is TRBV7-9, the J gene TRBJ1-2; TRBD1 is a possible D gene (6 bases). The germline V gene encodes CDR1 SEHNR and CDR2 FQNEAQ (reference sequence). CDR3 length: 15 amino acids. Trimming took off 6 bases at V and 7 bases at J, with 21 bases between the two ends. The CDR3 loop is CASSFSGGANPGYTF. CDR3 DNA: TGTGCCAGCAGTTTTAGCGGGGGCGCCAATCCTGGCTACACCTTC.

A few counts support this clonotype. The rearrangement joins TRBV5-5 to TRBJ2-7; 10 bases agree with TRBD2. Germline CDR1 and CDR2: SGHKS and YYEKEE (reference sequence). With 4 bases clipped from V and 1 base from J, the junction kept 5 bases outside the gene matches. CDR3 length: 15 amino acids. The CDR3 reads CASSALAGVSYEQYF. The CDR3 coding sequence is TGTGCCAGCAGCGCCCTAGCGGGGGTATCCTACGAGCAGTACTTC.

The chain recombines TRBV10-3 with TRBJ2-1; possible D gene TRBD1, 6 bases. Trimming pared 8 bases from V and 8 bases from J, leaving 10 bases between. Germline-derived CDR1 and CDR2 are ENHRY and SYGVKD. The CDR3 has 11 residues. CDR3 residues: CAIVKGDEQFF. The CDR3, as DNA: TGTGCCATCGTTAAGGGGGATGAGCAGTTCTTC.

The chain combines TRBV5-5 with TRBJ2-1, with a weak D call TRBD2 (6 bases). In germline, CDR1 is SGHKS, CDR2 YYEKEE (reference sequence). Trimming left V 0 bases short and J 7 bases short, with 17 bases between. This CDR3 is built from 16 residues. The CDR3 nucleotides are TGTGCCAGCAGCTTGGGGCTAGCGAGGACTCCGAATGAGCAGTTCTTC. Its protein product is CASSLGLARTPNEQFF. The entire variable domain, with the rest obtained from reference TRBV5-5 and TRBJ2-1, is as follows: DAGVTQSPTHLIKTRGQQVTLRCSPISGHKSVSWYQQVLGQGPQFIFQYYEKEERGRGNFPDRFSARQFPNYSSELNVNALLLGDSALYLCASSLGLARTPNEQFFGPGTRLTVL.

This clonotype appeared a few times. The rearrangement uses TRBV10-3 and TRBJ1-2, with 8 bases that match TRBD1. From germline, CDR1 is ENHRY and CDR2 SYGVKD. The J segment lost 6 bases and the V segment lost 2 bases, leaving 8 bases of the junction unmatched. This CDR3 contains 15 residues. Here the CDR3 reads CAISEGPAGGDGYTF. The CDR3 DNA follows: TGTGCCATCAGTGAGGGGCCCGCAGGGGGCGATGGCTACACCTTC.

The rearrangement uses TRBV5-6 and TRBJ2-7; weak D call: TRBD1 (6 bases). The germline V gene encodes CDR1 SGHDT and CDR2 YYEEEE. The V end lost 1 base, the J end lost 12 bases, and 29 bases lay between the germline ends. The CDR3 is made up of 17 amino acids. The CDR3 DNA reads TGTGCCAGCAGCTTGTTCTTACCGGGACAAAGATTGGAGGTGCGGTACTTC. Translation gives CASSLFLPGQRLEVRYF.

The chain carries TRBV30 and TRBJ2-7; D remains unclear. V lost 3 bases and J lost 3, with 9 bases in between. The CDR3 has 12 residues. Germline V gene sequence: CDR1 GTSNPN, CDR2 SVGIG (reference sequence). CDR3 DNA sequence: TGTGCCTGGAGCGCCGGAGTCTACGAGCAGTACTTC. Its translation is CAWSAGVYEQYF. The variable domain in full, completed from reference TRBV30 and TRBJ2-7, reads SQTIHQWPATLVQPVGSPLSLECTVEGTSNPNLYWYRQAAGRGLQLLFYSVGIGQISSEVPQNLSASRPQDRQFILSSKKLLLSDSGFYLCAWSAGVYEQYFGPGTRLTVT.

V usage is TRBV25-1 and J usage is TRBJ2-1; D is possibly TRBD2 (7 bases). Deletions cut 1 base from V and 4 bases from J, with 17 bases between. The V gene's germline CDR1 is MGHDK and CDR2 SYGVNS. The CDR3 runs to 17 residues. The CDR3 DNA follows: TGTGCCAGCAGTGAATTGATGGGGGGGCGAGGATACAATGAGCAGTTCTTC. It codes for CASSELMGGRGYNEQFF.

The gene calls are TRBV10-3 and TRBJ2-1; D is unclear. The ends were cut back, 4 bases at V and 9 bases at J, with 16 bases in the middle. Per the germline V gene, CDR1 is ENHRY and CDR2 is SYGVKD. The CDR3 is made up of 14 amino acids. The CDR3 DNA reads as TGTGCCATCAGTGCTGTGGTAGCTGGTGGTGAGCAGTTCTTC. Its protein product is CAISAVVAGGEQFF.

The J gene is TRBJ1-5, the V gene TRBV19; weak D call: TRBD1 (6 bases). Germline loops: CDR1 LNHDA, CDR2 SQIVND (reference sequence). The V and J ends lost 3 bases and 2 bases respectively, with 14 bases between them. The CDR3 sequence is 16 residues long. This CDR3 reads CASSMIRGPGNQPQHF. The DNA of the CDR3 is TGTGCCAGTAGTATGATTCGGGGGCCGGGCAATCAGCCCCAGCATTTT.

The chain carries TRBV20-1 and TRBJ2-3; D unclear. CDR3 size: 13 residues. V lost 0 bases to trimming and J lost 4 bases, with 8 bases between them. The V gene's germline CDR1 is DFQATT and CDR2 SNEGSKA (reference sequence). The CDR3 protein is CSARDETSDTQYF. CDR3 DNA sequence: TGCAGTGCTAGAGATGAAACGTCAGATACGCAGTATTTT.

The chain has TRBV28 and TRBJ2-7; tentatively, D is TRBD2 (5 bases). Germline CDR1 MDHEN, CDR2 SYDVKM. Trimming shortened V by 6 bases and J by 3 bases, and 12 bases separated the two germline ends. The CDR3 has 13 residues. DNA for the CDR3: TGTGCCAGCAGGGAGACGGGGTACTACGAGCAGTACTTC. Protein product: CASRETGYYEQYF.

V usage is TRBV10-3 and J usage is TRBJ2-2; maybe TRBD1 (5 bases). Germline CDR1 and CDR2: ENHRY and SYGVKD. This CDR3 spans 15 amino acids. The germline V and J ends were trimmed by 5 bases and 4 bases, with 14 bases remaining between them. The CDR3 region is CAISPQGSGTGELFF. CDR3 nucleotides: TGTGCCATCAGTCCTCAGGGTTCTGGCACCGGGGAGCTGTTTTTT.

The rearrangement joins TRBV10-3 to TRBJ2-5; D is perhaps TRBD2 (5 bases). Per germline, CDR1 ENHRY and CDR2 SYGVKD. The CDR3 extends over 12 amino acids. The ends were cut back, 7 bases at V and 4 bases at J, with 10 bases in the middle. The CDR3 here is CAINPGGETQYF. DNA for the CDR3: TGTGCCATCAATCCCGGAGGAGAGACCCAGTACTTC.

The genes are TRBV5-6 and TRBJ2-7; 10 positions match TRBD1. V gave up 4 bases and J gave up 1 base; unmatched junction bases: 5. The CDR3 contains 15 residues. CDR1 and CDR2 (germline): SGHDT, YYEEEE. In DNA form, the CDR3 reads TGTGCCAGCAGCCGACAGGGGGCTAGGTCCTACGAGCAGTACTTC. Translated: CASSRQGARSYEQYF.

The rearrangement links TRBV20-1 to TRBJ2-7, with TRBD2 matching 10 bases. V dropped 5 bases and J dropped 4; count of bases not matched to a gene: 8. CDR3 size: 14 residues. CDR1 is DFQATT, CDR2 SNEGSKA, per germline (reference sequence). CDR3 loop: CSASLAGVRYEQYF. DNA for the CDR3: TGCAGTGCTTCCCTAGCGGGAGTACGTTACGAGCAGTACTTC.

This chain links TRBV4-1 with TRBJ2-3, with 9 positions matching TRBD1. With 3 bases clipped from V and 7 bases from J, the junction kept 5 bases outside the gene matches. This CDR3 spans 14 amino acids. The V gene's germline CDR1 is MGHRA and CDR2 YSYEKL. CDR3 bases: TGCGCCAGCAGCCATCCGGGACAGGGATATACGCAGTATTTT. Amino acid sequence: CASSHPGQGYTQYF.

V is TRBV18 and J is TRBJ1-6; TRBD1 matches 9 bases. Germline V gene data show CDR1 as KGHSH and CDR2 as LQKENI. The CDR3 consists of 14 residues. Trimming removed 3 bases from V and 8 bases from J; junction bases left unmatched: 2. CDR3 sequence (DNA): TGTGCCAGCTCACCGGGACAGGGATATTCACCCCTCCACTTT. Encoded protein: CASSPGQGYSPLHF.

The gene calls are TRBV20-1 and TRBJ2-5; D is undetermined. The CDR3 is 14 residues long. The V end was cut by 1 base, the J end by 5 bases, with 14 bases between. Germline CDR1 is DFQATT and CDR2 is SNEGSKA (reference sequence). The CDR3 DNA follows: TGCAGTGCTAGAGCCCAACTTAGCTTGGAGACCCAGTACTTC. Translated: CSARAQLSLETQYF.

This clonotype was seen a few times. V is TRBV20-1 and J is TRBJ2-1; maybe TRBD1 (6 bases). The CDR3 spans 14 residues. The germline CDR1 and CDR2 sequences are DFQATT and SNEGSKA (reference sequence). V lost 6 bases and J lost 3, with 15 bases in between. CDR3 coding DNA: TGCAGTGCCCCCATCCGGGGACACTACAATGAGCAGTTCTTC. Amino acid sequence: CSAPIRGHYNEQFF.

The rearrangement joins TRBV10-3 to TRBJ2-7, with TRBD1 matching 8 bases. With V trimmed by 5 bases and J by 6 bases, 6 bases remained unmatched. Per germline, CDR1 ENHRY and CDR2 SYGVKD. The CDR3 spans 13 residues. CDR3 protein: CAISSGTGGEQYF. CDR3 nucleotides: TGTGCCATCAGTTCCGGGACAGGCGGCGAGCAGTACTTC.

The chain combines TRBV10-2 with TRBJ2-1; 9 nucleotides agree with TRBD1. The CDR3 extends over 16 amino acids. In germline, CDR1 is WSHSY, CDR2 SAAADI. Trimming took 3 bases from V and 9 from J; bases not matched to a gene: 12. The CDR3, as DNA: TGCGCCAGCAGTGACCCGACAGGGGGGCCGGGGTGTGAGCAGTTCTTC. Its translation: CASSDPTGGPGCEQFF.

The V and J genes are TRBV20-1 and TRBJ2-7, with 10 positions matching TRBD1. V dropped 6 bases and J dropped 0; count of bases not matched to a gene: 20. The CDR3 sequence is 19 residues long. Per germline, CDR1 DFQATT and CDR2 SNEGSKA (reference sequence). CDR3 residues: CSARTWGEAGTGVSYEQYF. CDR3 sequence (DNA): TGCAGTGCAAGGACTTGGGGAGAGGCCGGGACAGGGGTCTCCTACGAGCAGTACTTC.

This clonotype was observed a few times. The chain couples TRBV5-1 to TRBJ2-1, with 11 bases identical to TRBD2. V gave up 0 bases and J gave up 5 bases; unmatched junction bases: 7. The germline V gene encodes CDR1 SGHRS and CDR2 YFSETQ. The CDR3 length is 17 residues. In DNA form, the CDR3 reads TGCGCCAGCAGCTTGGCCGGGGGGGGACTAGCGGACAATGAGCAGTTCTTC. Its translation is CASSLAGGGLADNEQFF. The whole variable domain, filled in from reference TRBV5-1 and TRBJ2-1, reads KAGVTQTPRYLIKTRGQQVTLSCSPISGHRSVSWYQQTPGQGLQFLFEYFSETQRNKGNFPGRFSGRQFSNSRSEMNVSTLELGDSALYLCASSLAGGGLADNEQFFGPGTRLTVL.

This clonotype was seen a handful of times. V gene TRBV10-3 combines with J gene TRBJ1-1; D uncertain. V was pared by 4 bases and J by 7 bases, with 13 bases between. CDR1 is ENHRY and CDR2 is SYGVKD in the germline V gene. The CDR3 contains 13 residues. For the CDR3, the DNA is TGTGCCATCAGTGGGCGGTTGAGTCTTGAAGCTTTCTTT. Its protein product is CAISGRLSLEAFF.

The chain is built from TRBV20-1 and TRBJ1-2; D might be TRBD1 (6 bases). The V and J ends lost 6 bases and 3 bases respectively, with 11 bases between them. Per germline, CDR1 DFQATT and CDR2 SNEGSKA (reference sequence). The CDR3 has 12 amino acids. The DNA of the CDR3 is TGCAGTGCCCTCAAGGGGGACTATGGCTACACCTTC. Its protein product is CSALKGDYGYTF.

With regard to this clonotype: The junction and the germline gene differ at one end; a read error may be behind it. This chain links TRBV27 with TRBJ1-6; TRBD1 matches 7 bases. The CDR3 length is 14 residues. Germline V gene lookup returns CDR1 MNHEY and CDR2 SMNVEV (reference sequence). The CDR3 loop reads CASSLSLMGQSLHF. The CDR3 DNA reads TGTGCCAGCAGTTTATCACTAATGGGACAGTCCCTCCATTTT.

The gene calls are TRBV9 and TRBJ2-1, with 11 nucleotides matching TRBD2. There are 16 residues in the CDR3. V shed 0 bases, J shed 4 bases, and the junction held 3 bases outside the gene matches. In germline, CDR1 is SGDLS, CDR2 YYNGEE. The CDR3 region is CASSVDSGRGYNEQFF. The CDR3 coding sequence is TGTGCCAGCAGCGTAGATAGCGGGAGGGGTTACAATGAGCAGTTCTTC.

The CDR3 reads CASAGGGTGELFF. CDR3 DNA sequence: TGTGCCAGCGCAGGGGGTGGGACCGGGGAGCTGTTTTTT. This chain joins TRBV2 and TRBJ2-2; TRBD1 aligns across 7 bases. The CDR3 is 13 residues long. Germline loops: CDR1 SNHLY, CDR2 FYNNEI. With 8 bases clipped from V and 5 bases from J, the junction kept 5 bases outside the gene matches.

The chain has TRBV19 and TRBJ2-1, with D possibly TRBD1 on 8 matching bases. Germline V gene data show CDR1 as LNHDA and CDR2 as SQIVND (reference sequence). Trimming removed 7 bases at V and 5 bases at J, with 15 bases between. The CDR3 sequence is 14 residues long. The CDR3 coding sequence is TGTGCCAGTACAACAGGGGGAGGGAACAATGAGCAGTTCTTC. Protein product: CASTTGGGNNEQFF.